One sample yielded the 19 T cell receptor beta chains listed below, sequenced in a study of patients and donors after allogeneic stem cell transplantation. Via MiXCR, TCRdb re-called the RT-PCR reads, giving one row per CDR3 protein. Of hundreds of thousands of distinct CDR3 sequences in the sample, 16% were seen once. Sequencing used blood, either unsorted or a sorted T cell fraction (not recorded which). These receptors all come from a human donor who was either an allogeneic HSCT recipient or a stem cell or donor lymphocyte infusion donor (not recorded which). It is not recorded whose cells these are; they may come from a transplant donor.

The CDR3 here is CASSLGAGGIRDIQYF. The CDR3 bases are TGTGCCAGCAGTTTAGGAGCGGGAGGGATTCGGGATATACAGTATTTT. The chain links TRBV12-3 or TRBV12-4 to TRBJ2-3, with TRBD2 identical over 10 bases. The junction had 13 bases not matched to a gene; V was cut back by 1 base and J by 12 bases. The CDR3 is 16 residues long.

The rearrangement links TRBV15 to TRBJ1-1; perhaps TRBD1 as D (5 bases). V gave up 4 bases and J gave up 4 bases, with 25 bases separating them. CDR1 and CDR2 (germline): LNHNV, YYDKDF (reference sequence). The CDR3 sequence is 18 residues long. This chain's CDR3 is CATSKIHWDPRRATEAFF. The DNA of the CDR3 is TGTGCCACCAGCAAAATTCATTGGGACCCTAGAAGGGCCACTGAAGCTTTCTTT.

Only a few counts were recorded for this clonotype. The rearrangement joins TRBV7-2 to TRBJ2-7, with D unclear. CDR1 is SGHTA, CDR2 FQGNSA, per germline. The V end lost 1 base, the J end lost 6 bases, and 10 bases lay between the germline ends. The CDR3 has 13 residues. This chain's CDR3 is CASSLGRYLEQYF. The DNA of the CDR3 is TGTGCCAGCAGCTTAGGGCGGTATCTCGAGCAGTACTTC.

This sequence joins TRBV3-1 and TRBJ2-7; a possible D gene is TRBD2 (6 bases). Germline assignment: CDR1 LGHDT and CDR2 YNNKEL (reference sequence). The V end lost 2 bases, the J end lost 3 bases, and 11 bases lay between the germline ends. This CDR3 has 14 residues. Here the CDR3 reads CASSQYIGSYEQYF. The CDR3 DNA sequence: TGTGCCAGCAGCCAATACATCGGGAGCTACGAGCAGTACTTC.

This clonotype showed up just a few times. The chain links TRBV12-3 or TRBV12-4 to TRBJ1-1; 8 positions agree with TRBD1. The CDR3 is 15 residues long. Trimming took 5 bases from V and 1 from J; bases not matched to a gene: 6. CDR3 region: CASSPTGAGNTEAFF. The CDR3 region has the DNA TGTGCCAGCAGTCCGACAGGGGCTGGGAACACTGAAGCTTTCTTT.

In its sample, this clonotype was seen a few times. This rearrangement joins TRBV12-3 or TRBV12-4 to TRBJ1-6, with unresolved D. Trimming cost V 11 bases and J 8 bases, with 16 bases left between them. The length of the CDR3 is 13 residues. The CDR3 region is CAGFQEYYSPLHF. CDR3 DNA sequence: TGTGCCGGCTTCCAGGAGTACTATTCACCCCTCCACTTT.

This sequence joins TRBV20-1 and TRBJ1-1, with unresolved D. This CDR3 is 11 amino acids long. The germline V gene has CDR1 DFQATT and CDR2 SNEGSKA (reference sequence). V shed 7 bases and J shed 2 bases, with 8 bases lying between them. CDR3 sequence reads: CSVKGNTEAFF. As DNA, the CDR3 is TGCAGTGTCAAGGGAAACACTGAAGCTTTCTTT.

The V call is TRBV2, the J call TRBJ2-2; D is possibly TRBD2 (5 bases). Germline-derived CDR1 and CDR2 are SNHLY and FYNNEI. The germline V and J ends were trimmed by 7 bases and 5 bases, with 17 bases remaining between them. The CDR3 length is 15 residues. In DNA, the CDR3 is TGTGCCAGCAAACGTAGAGGGAAAGGGACCGGGGAGCTGTTTTTT. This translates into CASKRRGKGTGELFF. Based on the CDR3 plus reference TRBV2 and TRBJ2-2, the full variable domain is EPEVTQTPSHQVTQMGQEVILRCVPISNHLYFYWYRQILGQKVEFLVSFYNNEISEKSEIFDDQFSVERPDGSNFTLKIRSTKLEDSAMYFCASKRRGKGTGELFFGEGSRLTVL.

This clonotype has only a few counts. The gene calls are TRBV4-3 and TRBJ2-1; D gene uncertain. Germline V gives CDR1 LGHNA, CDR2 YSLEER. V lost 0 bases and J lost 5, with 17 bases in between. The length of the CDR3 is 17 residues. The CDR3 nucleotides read TGCGCCAGCAGCCAAGATTCAGGAAGAAGGAAGAACAATGAGCAGTTCTTC. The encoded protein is CASSQDSGRRKNNEQFF.

CDR3 bases: TGTGCCTGGACTAAACTAGCGGGAGTGGGTACTGAGCAGTTCTTC. Translation gives CAWTKLAGVGTEQFF. This rearrangement joins TRBV30 to TRBJ2-1; 11 nucleotides agree with TRBD2. There are 15 residues in the CDR3. J was trimmed by 9 bases and V by 4 bases; bases with no gene match: 11. Germline CDR1 is GTSNPN and CDR2 is SVGIG (reference sequence).

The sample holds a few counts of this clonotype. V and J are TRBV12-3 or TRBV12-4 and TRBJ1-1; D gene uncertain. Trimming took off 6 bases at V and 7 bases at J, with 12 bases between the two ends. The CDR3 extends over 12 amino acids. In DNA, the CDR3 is TGTGCCAGCAGCCACCCTTCTGGTGAAGCTTTCTTT. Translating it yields CASSHPSGEAFF.

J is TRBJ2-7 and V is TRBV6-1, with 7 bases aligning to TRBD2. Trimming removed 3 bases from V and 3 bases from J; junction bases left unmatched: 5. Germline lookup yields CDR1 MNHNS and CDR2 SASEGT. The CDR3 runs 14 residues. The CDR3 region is CASSESGAHYEQYF. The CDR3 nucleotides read TGTGCCAGCAGTGAGAGCGGGGCTCACTACGAGCAGTACTTC.

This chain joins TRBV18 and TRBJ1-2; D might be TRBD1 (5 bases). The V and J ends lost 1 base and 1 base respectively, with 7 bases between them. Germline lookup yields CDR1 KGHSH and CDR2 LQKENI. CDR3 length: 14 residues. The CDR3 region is CASSPRQGNYGYTF. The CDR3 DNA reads TGTGCCAGCTCACCACGGCAGGGTAACTATGGCTACACCTTC.

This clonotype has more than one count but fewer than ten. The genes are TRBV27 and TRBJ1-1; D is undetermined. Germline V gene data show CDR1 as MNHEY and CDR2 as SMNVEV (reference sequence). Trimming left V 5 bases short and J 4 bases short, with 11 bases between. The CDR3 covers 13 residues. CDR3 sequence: CASSARTSTEAFF. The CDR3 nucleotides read TGTGCCAGCAGTGCTCGAACTTCCACTGAAGCTTTCTTT.

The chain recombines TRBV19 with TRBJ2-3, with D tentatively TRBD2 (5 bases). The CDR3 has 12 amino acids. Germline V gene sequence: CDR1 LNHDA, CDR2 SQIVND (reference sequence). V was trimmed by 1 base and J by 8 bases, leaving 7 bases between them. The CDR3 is CASSIAGGTQYF. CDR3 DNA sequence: TGTGCCAGTAGTATAGCCGGAGGTACGCAGTATTTT.

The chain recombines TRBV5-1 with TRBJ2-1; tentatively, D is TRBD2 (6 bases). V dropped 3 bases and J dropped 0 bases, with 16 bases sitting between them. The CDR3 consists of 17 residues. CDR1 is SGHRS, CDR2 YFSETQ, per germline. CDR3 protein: CASSSVPRGTSYNEQFF. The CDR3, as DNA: TGCGCCAGCAGCTCCGTCCCCCGGGGGACCTCCTACAATGAGCAGTTCTTC.

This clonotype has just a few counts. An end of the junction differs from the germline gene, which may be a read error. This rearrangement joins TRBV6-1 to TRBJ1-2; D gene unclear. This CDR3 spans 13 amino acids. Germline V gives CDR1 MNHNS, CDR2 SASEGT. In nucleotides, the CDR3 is TGTGCCAGCAGTATCCGGCCCCTAAATGGATACACCTTC. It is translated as CASSIRPLNGYTF.

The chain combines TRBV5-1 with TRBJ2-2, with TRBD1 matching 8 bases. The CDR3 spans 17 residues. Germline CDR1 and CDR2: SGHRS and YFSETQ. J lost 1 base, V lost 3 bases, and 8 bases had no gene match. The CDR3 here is CASSSNGDRLNTGELFF. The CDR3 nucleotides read TGCGCCAGCAGCTCGAATGGGGACAGGCTGAACACCGGGGAGCTGTTTTTT.

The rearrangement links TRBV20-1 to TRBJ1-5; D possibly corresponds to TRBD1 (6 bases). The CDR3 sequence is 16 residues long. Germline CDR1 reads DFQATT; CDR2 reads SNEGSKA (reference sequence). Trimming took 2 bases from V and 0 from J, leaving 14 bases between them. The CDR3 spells CSARFLTGYSNQPQHF. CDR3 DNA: TGCAGTGCTAGATTTTTGACAGGCTATAGCAATCAGCCCCAGCATTTT.